The sequence of this T cell receptor beta chain was determined in a study of T cells in Graves' hyperthyroidism and ophthalmopathy (dated by TCRdb to the late 2010s). A note on the overall study: Peripheral blood was sampled at the time of initial diagnosis, prior to any treatment. Once sampling was done, hyperthyroidism patients were given methimazole at a starting dose of 30 mg daily, whereas ophthalmopathy patients were given high-dose intravenous methylprednisolone. In roughly six Graves' hyperthyroidism patients, the study also compared T-cell repertoires from thyroid tissue with T-cell repertoires from blood. TCR Vbeta CDR3 sequencing of fewer than 150 peripheral blood samples (under 45 ophthalmopathy, roughly 74 hyperthyroidism and around 17 progressor patients) is reported in the paper. A discovery cohort of roughly 100 patients, 43 with Graves' ophthalmopathy and approximately 55 with stable Graves' hyperthyroidism, was used to find distinguishing TCR V-J signatures. An independent validation cohort of 18 to 20 hyperthyroidism patients and roughly 16 patients who later progressed to ophthalmopathy tested prospective prediction of ophthalmopathy. The roughly 100 discovery patients were randomly divided into training and test sets at a 7:3 ratio.

Findings and caveats that apply to the study as a whole: A 13 V-J signature model separated ophthalmopathy from stable hyperthyroidism, with 87.88% sensitivity and 81.08% specificity in cross-validation and 80%/75% in testing. Most expanded thyroid clonotypes (frequency above 0.001) were also detected in blood, suggesting blood repertoires may reflect thyroid immune responses. In validation, the model predicted progression to ophthalmopathy a median of approximately 6.3 months before onset, with approximately 70% sensitivity and nearly 75% specificity. Sample size was not statistically predetermined, and blinding of investigators to group allocation was not performed.

Hyperthyroidism patients were newly diagnosed, with disease duration under 2 months, and aged 18 to 65 years. Any patient with an uncontrolled infection, another autoimmune disease, pregnancy or lactation was excluded. Diagnoses relied on clinical symptoms, serum thyroxine and TRAb, thyroid ultrasound and orbital computed tomography. Blood from progressor patients was collected at the time of first diagnosis with hyperthyroidism, before any ophthalmopathy symptoms had appeared. PBMCs were isolated from 10 ml of fresh peripheral blood by Ficoll-Paque density gradient centrifugation. Patients classed as progressors first received a Graves' hyperthyroidism diagnosis and then went on to develop ophthalmopathy during follow-up. Total RNA was extracted with Trizol reagent, and quality was checked on an Agilent 2100 Bioanalyzer. For this chain, trimming is 3 bases at the V end and 7 bases at the J end, and the number of junction bases without a gene match is 4. CDR1 and CDR2, looked up from the germline V gene, are KGHSH and LQKENI. The cysteine opens and the phenylalanine closes a CDR3 of 13 amino acids. Just CDR3 DNA is preserved here, 39 bases in frame from base 1.

Amplification of TCR beta CDR3 regions was carried out from RNA transcripts. For the first round of RT-PCR on the TCR CDR3, the HTBI primer set was used together with the Qiagen OneStep RT-PCR kit. The libraries were constructed in a second round of multiplex PCR and then size-selected and purified. Libraries were sequenced paired-end with 100 bp reads on an Illumina HiSeq2000. Per the source publication's procedure: SOAPnuke was used to process the raw data, throwing out any read that contained adapters or uncalled bases, had a mean Phred below 15, or lacked an exact constant-primer or identifier match. High-quality paired reads were merged with COPE v1.2.5, and unique nucleotide sequences were defined as clonotypes. MiTCR v1.1 was used to align clonotypes to the IMGT TRBV, TRBD and TRBJ reference segments. The analysis was restricted to V-J combinations with a frequency above 0.0001, which together covered about 99% of the repertoires. A TCS score was defined as the ratio between F50 (clonal expansion) and ExV (chaos), using BLOSUM62-based TCRdist between CDR3 peptides within each V-J. Welch's t-statistics and random forest reduced fewer than 550 V-J features to roughly 13, which were used in a naive Bayes classifier (R e1071). Through fastp at Q25 and MiXCR, TCRdb rebuilt clones from the public reads, retaining in-frame beta chains. Duplicate CDR3 protein sequences are folded into a single record with the most common DNA and genes. For this entry, the V and J calls and clone size follow TCRdb and not the study's own pipeline. For this sample there are around 290,000 distinct CDR3 sequences; roughly 15% appear just once. 7.8% of the sample is taken by the ten largest.

This clonotype was observed at least ten times. The target of this receptor is not known. There are no base qualities to consult, and no much larger clone falls within one base. This clonotype was obtained from a woman aged 30 to 39 with Graves' hyperthyroidism that later progressed to Graves' ophthalmopathy. Sequencing input: blood. Recombination linked TRBV18 to TRBJ1-2, and 8 junctional nucleotides match TRBD1. Here the CDR3 is given as CASSPDRVIGYTF. The DNA sequence reads TGTGCCAGCTCACCGGACAGGGTGATTGGCTACACCTTC. With all but the CDR3 taken from the reference TRBV18 and TRBJ1-2 genes, the full variable domain is: NAGVMQNPRHLVRRRGQEARLRCSPMKGHSHVYWYRQLPEEGLKFMVYLQKENIIDESGMPKERFSAEFPKEGPSILRIQQVVRGDSAAYFCASSPDRVIGYTFGSGTRLTVV.